The TCR beta chain described here comes from a study of shared clonotypes between healthy human individuals. At the level of the study: CD8 memory received one plate per donor, CD8 naive two, CD4 memory three and CD4 naive three.

General observations from the study: Estimated richness values were generally larger in naive subsets than in memory subsets.

Data came from immunoSEQ multiplex PCR; TCRdb stores just in-frame clones and leaves some out. Among about 650,000 clones listed, about 95% were seen once. This CDR3 region has 18 residues. V lost 7 bases to trimming and J lost 7 bases; unmatched junction nucleotides: 19. Germline lookup yields CDR1 SGHRS and CDR2 YFSETQ. Terminally differentiated effector memory CD45RA+ cells were excluded by CCR7 positive selection of CD45RO-negative cells. As for this clone: Its antigen is not identified.

The source of this sequence is a woman aged 30 to 39 in good health. The sequencing sample was made of naive CD8+ T cells sorted from blood. V is TRBV5-1 and J is TRBJ1-4; 10 bases are a match to TRBD1. The CDR3 reads CASCPTGGMRMGLEKLFF. The CDR3 nucleotides are TGCGCCAGCTGCCCGACAGGGGGCATGAGAATGGGGCTTGAAAAACTGTTTTTT. Drawing the rest from reference TRBV5-1 and TRBJ1-4, the complete variable domain is KAGVTQTPRYLIKTRGQQVTLSCSPISGHRSVSWYQQTPGQGLQFLFEYFSETQRNKGNFPGRFSGRQFSNSRSEMNVSTLELGDSALYLCASCPTGGMRMGLEKLFFGSGTQLSVL.